Below, one TCR beta chain is given with its context. As yet, its antigen is unknown. The data were taken from a study of T cell responses to AZD1222 COVID-19 vaccine. Libraries were prepared by immunoSEQ multiplex PCR; TCRdb keeps only in-frame clonotypes and omits some of them. This sample has 100,000 to 120,000 clones, with roughly 89% found just once. General study findings and limits: Repertoires were collected only later (after the peak T cell response had occurred).

Germline loops: CDR1 GTSNPN, CDR2 SVGIG (reference sequence). This CDR3 region has 12 residues. V shed 1 base and J shed 2 bases, with 5 bases lying between them. The rearrangement joins TRBV30 to TRBJ1-2, with D hard to call. The sample here was peripheral blood, taken on day 0 of MenACWY control vaccination. The receptor was isolated from an adult in good health. Here the CDR3 DNA reads TGTGCCTGGAGTGGAAACAACTATGGCTACACCTTC. Translated, it gives CAWSGNNYGYTF. The whole variable domain, remainder taken from reference TRBV30 and TRBJ1-2, is SQTIHQWPATLVQPVGSPLSLECTVEGTSNPNLYWYRQAAGRGLQLLFYSVGIGQISSEVPQNLSASRPQDRQFILSSKKLLLSDSGFYLCAWSGNNYGYTFGSGTRLTVV.